The present entry profiles one T cell receptor (beta chain) with its context. This CDR3 has 15 residues. Germline values: CDR1 DFQATT, CDR2 SNEGSKA (reference sequence). Trimming pared 5 bases from V and 3 bases from J, leaving 17 bases between. The sample comes from a study of identical twins. From the 5' RACE reads, TCRdb called clonotypes with MiXCR, one entry per CDR3 protein. The repertoire holds around 1.7 million distinct CDR3 sequences, with roughly 35% as singletons. The clonotype was recovered from a newborn girl in good health. The rearrangement links TRBV20-1 to TRBJ1-5; a possible D gene is TRBD1 (6 bases). Material for sequencing was cord blood. The CDR3 DNA reads as TGCAGTGCTGGGGGTACCACAGGGCTCAATCAGCCCCAGCATTTT. Its protein is CSAGGTTGLNQPQHF.